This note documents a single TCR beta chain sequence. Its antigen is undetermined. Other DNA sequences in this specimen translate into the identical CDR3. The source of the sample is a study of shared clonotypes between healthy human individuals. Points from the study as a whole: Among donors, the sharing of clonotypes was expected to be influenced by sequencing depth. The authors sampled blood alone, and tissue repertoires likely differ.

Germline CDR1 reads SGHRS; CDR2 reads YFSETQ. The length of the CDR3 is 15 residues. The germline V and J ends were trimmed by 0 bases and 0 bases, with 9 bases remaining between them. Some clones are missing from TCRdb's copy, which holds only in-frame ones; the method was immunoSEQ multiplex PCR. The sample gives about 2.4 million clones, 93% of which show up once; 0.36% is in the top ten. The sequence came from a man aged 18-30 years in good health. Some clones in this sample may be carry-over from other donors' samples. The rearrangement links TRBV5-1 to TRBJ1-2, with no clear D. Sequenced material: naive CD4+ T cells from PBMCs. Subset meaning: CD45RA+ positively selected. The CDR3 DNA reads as TGCGCCAGCAGCTTGGTGACGGGAGCTAACTATGGCTACACCTTC. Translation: CASSLVTGANYGYTF.